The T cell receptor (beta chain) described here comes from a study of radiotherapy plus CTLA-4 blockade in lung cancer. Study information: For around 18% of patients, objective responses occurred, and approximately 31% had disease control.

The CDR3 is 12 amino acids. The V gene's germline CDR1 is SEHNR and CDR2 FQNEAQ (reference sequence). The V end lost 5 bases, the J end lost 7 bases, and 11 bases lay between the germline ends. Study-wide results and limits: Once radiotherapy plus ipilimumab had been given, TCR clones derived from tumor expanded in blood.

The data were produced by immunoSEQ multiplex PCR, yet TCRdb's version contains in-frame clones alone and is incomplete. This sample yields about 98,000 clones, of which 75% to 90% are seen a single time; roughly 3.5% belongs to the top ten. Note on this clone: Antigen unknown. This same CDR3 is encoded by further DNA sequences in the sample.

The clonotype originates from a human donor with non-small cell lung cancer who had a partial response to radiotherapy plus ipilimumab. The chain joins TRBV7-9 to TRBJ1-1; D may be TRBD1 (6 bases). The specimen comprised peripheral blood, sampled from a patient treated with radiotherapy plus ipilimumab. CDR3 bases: TGTGCCAGCAGCCAAGGGGGGGATGAAGCTTTCTTT. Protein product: CASSQGGDEAFF.